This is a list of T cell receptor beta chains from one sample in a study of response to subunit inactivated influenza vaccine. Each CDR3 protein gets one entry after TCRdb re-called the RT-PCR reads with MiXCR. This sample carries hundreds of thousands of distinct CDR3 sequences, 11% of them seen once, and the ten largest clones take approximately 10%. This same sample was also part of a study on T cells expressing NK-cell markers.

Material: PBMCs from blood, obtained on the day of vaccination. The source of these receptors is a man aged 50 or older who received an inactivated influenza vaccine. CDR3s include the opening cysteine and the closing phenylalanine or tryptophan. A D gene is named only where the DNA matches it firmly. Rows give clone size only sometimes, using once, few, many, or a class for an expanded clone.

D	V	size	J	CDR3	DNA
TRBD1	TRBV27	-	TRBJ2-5	CASSDRGDPLIYQETQYF	TGTGCCAGCAGTGACAGGGGGGACCCCCTAATCTACCAAGAGACCCAGTACTTC
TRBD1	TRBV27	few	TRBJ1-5	CASSSGQGPRHQHF	TGTGCCAGCAGTTCGGGACAGGGACCCCGGCACCAGCATTTT
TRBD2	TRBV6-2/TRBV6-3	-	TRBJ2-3	CASSLNSGRTDTQYF	TGTGCCAGCAGTCTTAATAGCGGGCGCACAGATACGCAGTATTTT
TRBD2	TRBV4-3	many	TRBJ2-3	CASSQVPAGDPSFADTQYF	TGCGCCAGCAGCCAAGTGCCAGCGGGGGACCCAAGCTTTGCAGATACGCAGTATTTT
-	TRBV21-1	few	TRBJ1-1	CASRQGLRFNTEAFF	TGTGCCAGCAGGCAGGGTTTAAGATTCAACACTGAAGCTTTCTTT
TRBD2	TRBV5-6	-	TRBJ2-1	CASSTGLGGSYNEQFF	TGTGCCAGCAGCACGGGACTAGGAGGCTCCTACAATGAGCAGTTCTTC
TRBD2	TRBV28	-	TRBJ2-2	CASSSEAGVAGELFF	TGTGCCAGCAGTTCCGAAGCGGGAGTGGCCGGGGAGCTGTTTTTT
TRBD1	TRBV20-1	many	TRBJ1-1	CSATGGANTEAFF	TGCAGTGCGACAGGGGGCGCGAATACTGAAGCTTTCTTT
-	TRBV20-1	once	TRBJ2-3	CSAEVPSTDTQYF	TGCAGTGCCGAGGTACCAAGCACAGATACGCAGTATTTT
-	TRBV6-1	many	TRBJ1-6	CASKVGFGRSPLHF	TGTGCCAGCAAAGTTGGGTTCGGGCGTTCACCCCTCCACTTT
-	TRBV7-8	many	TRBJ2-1	CASSRRSGVEGNNEQFF	TGTGCCAGCAGCAGGCGTTCGGGGGTTGAGGGGAACAATGAGCAGTTCTTC
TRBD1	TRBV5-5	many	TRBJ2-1	CASRQGPYNEQFF	TGTGCCAGCAGACAGGGGCCCTACAATGAGCAGTTCTTC
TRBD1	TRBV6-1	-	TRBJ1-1	CASSENAGGGPEAFF	TGTGCCAGCAGTGAAAACGCAGGGGGAGGACCTGAAGCTTTCTTT
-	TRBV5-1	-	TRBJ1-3	CASSREGQPGNTIYF	TGCGCCAGCAGCCGGGAGGGACAACCCGGAAACACCATATATTTT
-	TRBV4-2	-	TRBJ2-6	CASSHPERETFPGANVLTF	TGTGCCAGCAGCCACCCGGAGAGGGAAACCTTTCCTGGGGCCAACGTCCTGACTTTC
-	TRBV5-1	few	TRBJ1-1	CASSLRNSNRAEAFF	TGCGCCAGCTCCCTACGGAATTCGAACAGGGCTGAAGCTTTCTTT
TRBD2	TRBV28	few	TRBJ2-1	CASSTRLAGFNSSYNEQFF	TGTGCCAGCAGTACTCGACTAGCGGGATTTAACAGCTCCTACAATGAGCAGTTCTTC
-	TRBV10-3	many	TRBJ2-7	CAISESGGREQYF	TGTGCCATCAGTGAGTCCGGGGGTCGCGAGCAGTACTTC
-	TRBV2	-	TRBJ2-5	CASSSTTRETQYF	TGTGCCAGCAGTTCTACTACACGAGAGACCCAGTACTTC
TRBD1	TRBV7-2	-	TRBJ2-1	CASSLMTGVGNEQFF	TGTGCCAGCAGCTTAATGACAGGGGTGGGGAATGAGCAGTTCTTC
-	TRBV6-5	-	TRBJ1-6	CASSSTVKGSPLHF	TGTGCCAGCAGTTCGACCGTTAAGGGTTCACCCCTCCACTTT
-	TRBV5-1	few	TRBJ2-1	CASRYIAGDAYNEQFF	TGCGCCAGCAGGTATATTGCAGGAGATGCTTACAATGAGCAGTTCTTC
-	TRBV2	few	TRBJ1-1	CASSFIQGNTEAFF	TGTGCCAGCTCTTTCATTCAGGGGAACACTGAAGCTTTCTTT
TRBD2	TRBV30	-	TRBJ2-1	CAWRVAGGPNEQFF	TGTGCCTGGAGAGTAGCGGGGGGGCCAAATGAGCAGTTCTTC
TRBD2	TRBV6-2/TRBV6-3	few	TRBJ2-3	CASSRPAGLGGHTQYF	TGTGCCAGCAGCCGACCGGCGGGACTAGGTGGGCATACGCAGTATTTT